One and the same sample provided the 32 T cell receptor beta chains below, sequenced in a study of shared clonotypes between healthy human individuals (dated by TCRdb to 2020 to 2022). Receptors were amplified or captured by the immunoSEQ multiplex PCR assay. The immuneACCESS repertoire file appears here via TCRdb, limited to in-frame rearrangements. These files lack a portion of the clones; in checked studies, under half of the deficit traces to unresolved V genes, and the cause of the others is not known. The sample yields over a million clones; around 82% were counted once. The top ten clones comprise approximately 0.5% of the sample. Sequencing was performed on memory CD4+ T cells from PBMCs. This sample's cell subset or site label indicates: CD45RA-negative fraction. Receptors originate from a man younger than 30 in good health. Some clones in this sample may be carry-over from other donors' samples.

The V gene is TRBV7-3, the J gene TRBJ1-6; perhaps TRBD1 as D (6 bases). The CDR3 contains 15 residues. Germline V gene sequence: CDR1 SGHTA, CDR2 FQGTGA. V lost 2 bases and J 7 bases, leaving 12 bases between the germline ends. This CDR3 reads CASSLLEGGNSPLHF. CDR3 nucleotide sequence: TGTGCCAGCAGCTTATTGGAGGGGGGAAATTCACCCCTCCACTTT.

The gene calls are TRBV5-8 and TRBJ2-5; 10 bases align to TRBD2. V was clipped by 4 bases and J by 4 bases; unmatched bases: 7. Germline values: CDR1 SGHTS, CDR2 YDEGEE. CDR3 length: 15 amino acids. CDR3 sequence: CASSILLAGVETQYF. The CDR3 DNA is TGTGCCAGCAGCATTCTCCTAGCGGGAGTAGAGACCCAGTACTTC.

V gene TRBV18 combines with J gene TRBJ2-7; the match to TRBD1 covers 10 bases. Per germline, CDR1 KGHSH and CDR2 LQKENI. The CDR3 covers 13 residues. V lost 3 bases, J lost 11 bases, and 7 bases stayed unmatched. CDR3: CASSPGTGDLEYF. The DNA of the CDR3 is TGTGCCAGCTCACCCGGGACAGGGGACCTGGAGTACTTC. Supplemented by reference TRBV18 and TRBJ2-7, the full variable domain reads NAGVMQNPRHLVRRRGQEARLRCSPMKGHSHVYWYRQLPEEGLKFMVYLQKENIIDESGMPKERFSAEFPKEGPSILRIQQVVRGDSAAYFCASSPGTGDLEYFGPGTRLTVT.

The table lists this clone with a few counts. J is TRBJ2-3 and V is TRBV15; D is tentatively TRBD1 or TRBD2 (5 bases each). CDR1 and CDR2 from the germline V gene are LNHNV and YYDKDF (reference sequence). Trimming took off 3 bases at V and 4 bases at J, with 20 bases between the two ends. The CDR3 runs to 17 residues. In nucleotides, the CDR3 is TGTGCCACCAGCAGCCCCGGGACCCCGCGGTCCGCAGATACGCAGTATTTT. As protein: CATSSPGTPRSADTQYF. Full variable domain (missing parts from reference TRBV15 and TRBJ2-3): DAMVIQNPRYQVTQFGKPVTLSCSQTLNHNVMYWYQQKSSQAPKLLFHYYDKDFNNEADTPDNFQSRRPNTSFCFLDIRSPGLGDTAMYLCATSSPGTPRSADTQYFGPGTRLTVL.

The CDR3 is CASSSTDSYGYTF. The CDR3 coding sequence is TGTGCCAGCAGCTCGACAGACAGCTATGGCTACACCTTC. This chain links TRBV5-6 with TRBJ1-2; tentatively, D is TRBD1 (5 bases). With 3 bases removed from V and 4 bases from J, the gap between germline ends came to 10 bases. The CDR3 contains 13 residues. Germline V gene data show CDR1 as SGHDT and CDR2 as YYEEEE.

The rearrangement uses TRBV4-1 and TRBJ2-7, with D possibly being TRBD1 (6 bases). V was shortened by 2 bases and J by 2 bases, with 16 bases between the two germline ends. This CDR3 has 16 residues. Germline values: CDR1 MGHRA, CDR2 YSYEKL. The CDR3 DNA follows: TGCGCCAGCAGCCAATCACAGGGTTACGGAGCCTACGAGCAGTACTTC. The encoded protein is CASSQSQGYGAYEQYF.

This clone appeared a few times. This rearrangement joins TRBV5-4 to TRBJ1-2; 7 bases map to TRBD1. The CDR3 length is 13 residues. Germline values: CDR1 SGHNT, CDR2 YYREEE (reference sequence). V shed 2 bases, J shed 8 bases, and the junction held 6 bases outside the gene matches. As DNA, the CDR3 is TGTGCCAGCAGCTTCGAGGGGGCTCGGGGCTACACCTTC. Residues: CASSFEGARGYTF.

This chain links TRBV6-5 with TRBJ2-7; tentative D call: TRBD2 (7 bases). Germline V gene sequence: CDR1 MNHEY, CDR2 SVGAGI. Trimming pared 7 bases from V and 5 bases from J, leaving 18 bases between. CDR3 size: 14 residues. The CDR3 bases are TGTGCCAGCACCGCGGGGGCCTCCGGGGACGAGCAGTACTTC. It encodes CASTAGASGDEQYF.

The chain couples TRBV29-1 to TRBJ1-1, with 7 bases that match TRBD1. The V and J ends lost 4 bases and 8 bases, in that order; junction bases with no gene match: 7. CDR3 length: 12 amino acids. The germline CDR1 and CDR2 sequences are SQVTM and ANQGSEA. CDR3 protein: CSVGRGRGEAFF. CDR3 DNA: TGCAGCGTTGGCAGGGGGAGAGGGGAAGCTTTCTTT.

As to this clone: Being one base from a much bigger clone, this may be a read error. Different DNA sequences within this sample yield the same CDR3. The chain combines TRBV12-5 with TRBJ2-3, with a tentative D call TRBD1 (7 bases). The V end lost 1 base, the J end lost 3 bases, and 11 bases lay between the germline ends. The germline gives CDR1 LGHNT, CDR2 FRNRAP. The CDR3 extends over 15 amino acids. The DNA of the CDR3 is TGTGCTAGTGGTTTGGGGACAGGAGGGACAGATACGCAGTATTTT. Amino acids: CASGLGTGGTDTQYF.

Only a few counts were recorded for this clone. V gene TRBV30 combines with J gene TRBJ2-5, with D tentatively TRBD2 (6 bases). Germline V CDR1 and CDR2: GTSNPN, SVGIG (reference sequence). The CDR3 extends over 13 amino acids. V lost 3 bases, J lost 1 base, and 9 bases lay in between. The chain's CDR3 is CAWRLGGQETQYF. The CDR3 nucleotides are TGTGCCTGGAGGCTGGGGGGCCAAGAGACCCAGTACTTC.

The V call is TRBV10-3, the J call TRBJ2-2; no clear D gene. The V end lost 10 bases, the J end lost 0 bases, and 21 bases lay between the germline ends. The CDR3 runs 17 residues. Germline V gives CDR1 ENHRY, CDR2 SYGVKD. CDR3 protein: CATRLARPRTNTGELFF. The CDR3 DNA reads TGTGCCACCCGACTGGCTCGCCCTAGAACGAACACCGGGGAGCTGTTTTTT.

This clone was seen a few times. V and J are TRBV9 and TRBJ1-4, with a possible D match to TRBD1 (5 bases). The germline V gene encodes CDR1 SGDLS and CDR2 YYNGEE. The CDR3 has 15 amino acids. Trimming removed 4 bases at V and 8 bases at J, with 18 bases between. The CDR3 DNA follows: TGTGCCAGCAGCCCTGGGGTTGGGGCGTGGGAAAAACTGTTTTTT. This sequence encodes CASSPGVGAWEKLFF. The whole variable domain, remainder taken from reference TRBV9 and TRBJ1-4, is DSGVTQTPKHLITATGQRVTLRCSPRSGDLSVYWYQQSLDQGLQFLIQYYNGEERAKGNILERFSAQQFPDLHSELNLSSLELGDSALYFCASSPGVGAWEKLFFGSGTQLSVL.

V and J are TRBV4-1 and TRBJ2-2; 11 bases agree with TRBD2. From germline, CDR1 is MGHRA and CDR2 YSYEKL. V lost 5 bases to trimming and J lost 5 bases; unmatched junction nucleotides: 7. The CDR3 totals 16 residues. CDR3 residues: CASSSPLAGGTGELFF. The CDR3 coding sequence is TGCGCCAGCAGCTCCCCCCTAGCGGGAGGAACCGGGGAGCTGTTTTTT.

The rearrangement joins TRBV6-1 to TRBJ2-5, with D possibly being TRBD2 (6 bases). Germline V CDR1 and CDR2: MNHNS, SASEGT. This CDR3 spans 14 amino acids. The V end was cut by 2 bases, the J end by 7 bases, with 14 bases between. CDR3 sequence: CASSEIGGGGTQYF. CDR3 coding DNA: TGTGCCAGCAGTGAAATTGGGGGAGGTGGGACCCAGTACTTC.

This clone was detected a few times. The rearrangement joins TRBV28 to TRBJ2-1, with unresolved D. Germline V gene data show CDR1 as MDHEN and CDR2 as SYDVKM. V was pared by 6 bases and J by 2 bases, with 14 bases between. The CDR3 totals 15 residues. In DNA form, the CDR3 reads TGTGCCAGCAGGACCGGCGGACCGCCCTACAATGAGCAGTTCTTC. It translates to CASRTGGPPYNEQFF.

This clone was found once. The chain recombines TRBV29-1 with TRBJ2-1; D may match TRBD1 or TRBD2 (5 bases each). The V end was cut by 3 bases, the J end by 0 bases, with 15 bases between. CDR1 and CDR2 (germline): SQVTM, ANQGSEA. This CDR3 is built from 16 residues. The CDR3 sequence is CSVEDSTASSYNEQFF. Written as DNA, the CDR3 is TGCAGCGTTGAGGACTCGACAGCGAGCTCCTACAATGAGCAGTTCTTC.

The V and J genes are TRBV7-3 and TRBJ2-5, with D tentatively TRBD1 (5 bases). Trimming removed 2 bases at V and 2 bases at J, with 9 bases between. Germline CDR1 is SGHTA and CDR2 is FQGTGA. The CDR3 spans 14 residues. Written as DNA, the CDR3 is TGTGCCAGCAGCTTATCCCAGGGACAAGAGACCCAGTACTTC. Protein product: CASSLSQGQETQYF.

This rearrangement joins TRBV5-1 to TRBJ1-1, with TRBD1 matching over 8 bases. V gave up 7 bases and J gave up 0 bases; unmatched junction bases: 11. CDR3 size: 16 residues. The V gene's germline CDR1 is SGHRS and CDR2 YFSETQ. For the CDR3, the DNA is TGCGCCAGCCGGTGGTTGACAGGGGATATGAACACTGAAGCTTTCTTT. This sequence encodes CASRWLTGDMNTEAFF. The whole variable domain, filled in from reference TRBV5-1 and TRBJ1-1, reads KAGVTQTPRYLIKTRGQQVTLSCSPISGHRSVSWYQQTPGQGLQFLFEYFSETQRNKGNFPGRFSGRQFSNSRSEMNVSTLELGDSALYLCASRWLTGDMNTEAFFGQGTRLTVV.

V gene TRBV18 combines with J gene TRBJ1-1, with 7 bases aligning to TRBD1. The V and J ends lost 4 bases and 3 bases, in that order; junction bases with no gene match: 8. Looked up from germline, CDR1 is KGHSH and CDR2 is LQKENI. The CDR3 extends over 15 amino acids. For the CDR3, the DNA is TGTGCCAGCTCACAGAGACAGGGTGAGGACACTGAAGCTTTCTTT. Translated, it gives CASSQRQGEDTEAFF.

The CDR3 loop is CASTEQGLASEQYF. The CDR3 DNA reads as TGTGCCAGCACCGAACAGGGACTAGCGAGCGAGCAGTACTTC. The genes are TRBV6-1 and TRBJ2-7; 10 bases are shared with TRBD2. This CDR3 comprises 14 residues. Germline V lookup: CDR1 MNHNS, CDR2 SASEGT. J lost 6 bases, V lost 7 bases, and 9 bases had no gene match.

V and J are TRBV7-2 and TRBJ2-7; D remains ambiguous. Deletions cut 5 bases from V and 4 bases from J, with 12 bases between. The CDR3 totals 13 residues. Per germline, CDR1 SGHTA and CDR2 FQGNSA. CDR3 sequence: CASSTIFLYEQYF. The CDR3 DNA follows: TGTGCCAGCAGCACCATCTTTCTTTACGAGCAGTACTTC.

With respect to this clone: A junction boundary mismatches the germline segment, possibly from a read error. The rearrangement links TRBV5-3 to TRBJ1-2; 9 bases agree with TRBD1. TRBV5-3 is filed as an ORF, its function uncertain. The CDR3 sequence is 14 residues long. CDR3 protein: CASSLDRGGYGYTF. Written as DNA, the CDR3 is TGTGCCAGCAGCTTGGACAGGGGTGGCTATGGCTACACCTTC.

The J gene is TRBJ2-7, the V gene TRBV4-1, with D possibly matching TRBD2 (6 bases). CDR1 and CDR2 (germline): MGHRA, YSYEKL. V gave up 1 base and J gave up 3 bases, with 13 bases separating them. The CDR3 consists of 15 residues. The CDR3 spells CASSQGRLEGYEQYF. Written as DNA, the CDR3 is TGCGCCAGCAGCCAAGGTCGGTTGGAGGGCTACGAGCAGTACTTC.

V gene TRBV18 combines with J gene TRBJ2-3; D not certain. V shed 3 bases and J shed 0 bases, with 10 bases lying between them. This CDR3 has 15 amino acids. The germline V gene has CDR1 KGHSH and CDR2 LQKENI. CDR3 nucleotides: TGTGCCAGCTCACCCGCGGCAGGAAGCACAGATACGCAGTATTTT. Protein product: CASSPAAGSTDTQYF.

This clone was seen only once. The V gene is TRBV28, the J gene TRBJ2-7; TRBD1 matches 10 bases. Unmatched junction bases numbered 19, after V lost 5 bases and J lost 0 bases. CDR3 size: 20 residues. The germline CDR1 and CDR2 sequences are MDHEN and SYDVKM. CDR3 in amino acids: CASSPGTGALTRPSSYEQYF. The CDR3 DNA is TGTGCCAGCAGTCCGGGGACAGGGGCGTTGACTAGGCCGAGCTCCTACGAGCAGTACTTC.

The chain employs TRBV7-9 and TRBJ2-6; D possibly corresponds to TRBD1 (5 bases). Germline lookup yields CDR1 SEHNR and CDR2 FQNEAQ (reference sequence). V lost 1 base and J 2 bases, leaving 15 bases between the germline ends. The CDR3 contains 18 residues. CDR3 bases: TGTGCCAGCAGCTTAGAGTTGGGGCAGGGCCCTGGGGCCAACGTCCTGACTTTC. Protein sequence: CASSLELGQGPGANVLTF.

This clone appeared a single time. The chain links TRBV7-9 to TRBJ2-7; the D gene is possibly TRBD1 (5 bases). The CDR3 totals 13 residues. Trimming took 5 bases from V and 4 from J, leaving 12 bases between them. Germline CDR1 SEHNR, CDR2 FQNEAQ (reference sequence). DNA of the CDR3: TGTGCCAGCAGCCCGAGTAAGGGGTACGAGCAGTACTTC. Protein sequence: CASSPSKGYEQYF.

The J gene is TRBJ2-5, the V gene TRBV7-6; D ambiguous. Germline-derived CDR1 and CDR2 are SGHVS and FNYEAQ. V was shortened by 5 bases and J by 3 bases, with 10 bases between the two germline ends. This CDR3 is 13 amino acids long. As DNA, the CDR3 is TGTGCCAGCAGCCACCGGGCGAAAGAGACCCAGTACTTC. Its protein is CASSHRAKETQYF.

The chain is built from TRBV5-1 and TRBJ2-5; D may be TRBD1 or TRBD2 (6 bases each). Between the trimmed V and J ends, which lost 0 bases and 5 bases, there was a span of 11 bases. The germline V gene encodes CDR1 SGHRS and CDR2 YFSETQ. The CDR3 totals 14 residues. The chain's CDR3 is CASSLDRAGETQYF. In DNA form, the CDR3 reads TGCGCCAGCAGCTTGGACAGGGCGGGGGAGACCCAGTACTTC.

Note on this clone: Other DNA sequences in the sample encode the same CDR3. The chain couples TRBV28 to TRBJ2-6, with D hard to call. Germline V CDR1 and CDR2: MDHEN, SYDVKM. The CDR3 is 15 residues long. Between the trimmed V and J ends, which lost 2 bases and 0 bases, there was a span of 5 bases. Written as DNA, the CDR3 is TGTGCCAGCAGTTTAAGAGGCTCTGGGGCCAACGTCCTGACTTTC. This encodes CASSLRGSGANVLTF.

This clone has more than one count but fewer than ten. The chain employs TRBV4-1 and TRBJ1-2, with D uncertain. Germline CDR1 MGHRA, CDR2 YSYEKL. The length of the CDR3 is 14 residues. V shed 1 base and J shed 2 bases, with 8 bases lying between them. The CDR3 loop is CASSQASSNYGYTF. The CDR3 DNA reads as TGCGCCAGCAGCCAAGCTTCCTCCAACTATGGCTACACCTTC.